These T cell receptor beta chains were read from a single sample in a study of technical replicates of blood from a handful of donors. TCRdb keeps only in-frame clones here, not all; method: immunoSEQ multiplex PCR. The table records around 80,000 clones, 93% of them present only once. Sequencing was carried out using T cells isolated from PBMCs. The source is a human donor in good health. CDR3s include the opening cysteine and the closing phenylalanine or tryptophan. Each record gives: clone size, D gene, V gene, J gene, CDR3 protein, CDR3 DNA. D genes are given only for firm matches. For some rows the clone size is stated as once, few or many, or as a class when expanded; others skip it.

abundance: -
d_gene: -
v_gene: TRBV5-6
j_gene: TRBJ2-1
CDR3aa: CASSLALLRQFHEQFF
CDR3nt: TGTGCCAGCAGCTTGGCCCTACTAAGACAGTTCCACGAGCAGTTCTTC

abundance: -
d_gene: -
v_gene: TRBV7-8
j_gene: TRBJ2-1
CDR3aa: CASSLDRISYNEQFF
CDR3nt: TGTGCCAGCAGCTTAGACAGGATTTCCTACAATGAGCAGTTCTTC

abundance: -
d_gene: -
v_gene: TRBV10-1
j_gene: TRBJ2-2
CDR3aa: CASSDGVGPGELFF
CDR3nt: TGCGCCAGCAGTGATGGCGTGGGCCCCGGGGAGCTGTTTTTT

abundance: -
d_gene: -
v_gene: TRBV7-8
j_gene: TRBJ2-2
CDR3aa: CASSFTGQNTGELFF
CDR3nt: TGTGCCAGCAGCTTTACAGGGCAGAACACCGGGGAGCTGTTTTTT

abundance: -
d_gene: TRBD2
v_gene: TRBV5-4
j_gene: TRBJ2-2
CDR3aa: CASSLGGGNTGELFF
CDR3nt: TGTGCCAGCAGCTTGGGGGGGGGAAACACCGGGGAGCTGTTTTTT

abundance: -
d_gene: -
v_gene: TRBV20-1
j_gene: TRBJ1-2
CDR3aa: CSVTEDYGYTF
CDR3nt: TGCAGTGTAACCGAGGACTATGGCTACACCTTC

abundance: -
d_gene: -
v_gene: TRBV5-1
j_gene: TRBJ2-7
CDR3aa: CASQRGDLVSYEQYF
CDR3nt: TGCGCCAGCCAACGAGGGGACTTGGTATCCTACGAGCAGTACTTC

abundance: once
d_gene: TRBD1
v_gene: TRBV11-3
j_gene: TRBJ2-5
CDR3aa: CASSLGTGGPETQYF
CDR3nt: TGTGCCAGCAGCTTAGGGACAGGGGGCCCTGAGACCCAGTACTTC

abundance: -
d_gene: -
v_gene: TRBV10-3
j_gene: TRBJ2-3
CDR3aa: CAISPGLHVSSTDTQYF
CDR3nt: TGTGCCATCAGTCCTGGTTTACATGTTTCGAGCACAGATACGCAGTATTTT

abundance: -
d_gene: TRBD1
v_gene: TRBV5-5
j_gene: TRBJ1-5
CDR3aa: CASSTGQATMEPQHF
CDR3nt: TGTGCCAGCAGCACGGGACAGGCGACGATGGAGCCCCAGCATTTT

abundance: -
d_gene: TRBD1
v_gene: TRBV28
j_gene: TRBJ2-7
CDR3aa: CASSSRDRNLYEQYF
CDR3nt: TGTGCCAGCAGTTCCCGGGACAGAAACCTCTACGAGCAGTACTTC

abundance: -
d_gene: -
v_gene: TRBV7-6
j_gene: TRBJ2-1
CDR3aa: CASSLASGGRGYNEQFF
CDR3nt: TGTGCCAGCAGCTTAGCGTCCGGAGGGAGGGGGTACAATGAGCAGTTCTTC

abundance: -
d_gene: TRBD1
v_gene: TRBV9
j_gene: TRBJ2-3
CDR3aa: CASSVPGQGSTDTQYF
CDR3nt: TGTGCCAGCAGCGTACCGGGACAGGGGTCAACAGATACGCAGTATTTT

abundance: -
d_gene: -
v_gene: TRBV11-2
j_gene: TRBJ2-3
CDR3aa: CASSIRSGGGATTDTQYF
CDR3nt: TGTGCCAGCAGCATTAGATCAGGAGGAGGAGCGACCACAGATACGCAGTATTTT

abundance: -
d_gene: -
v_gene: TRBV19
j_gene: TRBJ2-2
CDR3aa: CASRTGSNTGELFF
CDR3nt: TGTGCCAGTAGAACGGGATCGAACACCGGGGAGCTGTTTTTT

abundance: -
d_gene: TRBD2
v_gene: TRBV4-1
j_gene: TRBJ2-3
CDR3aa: CASSQGRWFSGGPREKYF
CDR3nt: TGCGCCAGCAGCCAAGGGAGGTGGTTTAGCGGGGGGCCCCGGGAGAAGTATTTT

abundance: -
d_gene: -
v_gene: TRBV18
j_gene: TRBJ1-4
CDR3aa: CASSPRPPEPNEKLFF
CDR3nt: TGTGCCAGCTCACCAAGACCGCCGGAGCCTAATGAAAAACTGTTTTTT

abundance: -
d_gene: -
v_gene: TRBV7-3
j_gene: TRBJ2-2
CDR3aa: CASSYRGGVNTGELFF
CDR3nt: TGTGCCAGCAGCTACCGAGGGGGAGTTAACACCGGGGAGCTGTTTTTT

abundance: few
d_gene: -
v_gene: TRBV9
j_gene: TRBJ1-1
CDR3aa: CASSVSGNTEAFF
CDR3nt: TGTGCCAGCAGCGTATCAGGTAACACTGAAGCTTTCTTT

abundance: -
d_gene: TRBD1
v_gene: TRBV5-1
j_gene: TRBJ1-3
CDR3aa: CASSRAGTGNGNTIYF
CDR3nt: TGCGCCAGCAGCAGAGCCGGGACAGGGAATGGAAACACCATATATTTT

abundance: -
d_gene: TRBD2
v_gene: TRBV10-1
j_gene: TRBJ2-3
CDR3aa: CASSEGLAGDSYTDTQYF
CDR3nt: TGCGCCAGCAGTGAAGGACTAGCGGGGGACTCCTACACAGATACGCAGTATTTT

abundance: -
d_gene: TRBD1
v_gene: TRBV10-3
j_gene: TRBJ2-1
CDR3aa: CAISDLGQGAGEQFF
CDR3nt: TGTGCCATCAGTGATCTTGGACAGGGGGCTGGCGAGCAGTTCTTC

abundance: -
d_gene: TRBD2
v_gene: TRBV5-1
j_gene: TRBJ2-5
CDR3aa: CASSLVAGGEETQYF
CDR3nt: TGCGCCAGCAGCTTGGTAGCGGGGGGGGAAGAGACCCAGTACTTC

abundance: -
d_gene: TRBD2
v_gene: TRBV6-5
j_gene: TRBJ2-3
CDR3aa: CATSIAGGADTQYF
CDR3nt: TGTGCCACATCTATAGCGGGAGGGGCAGATACGCAGTATTTT

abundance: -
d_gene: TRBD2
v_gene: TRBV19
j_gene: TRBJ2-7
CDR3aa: CASSSRAGGIYEQYF
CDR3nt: TGTGCCAGTAGTAGCCGAGCGGGAGGGATCTACGAGCAGTACTTC

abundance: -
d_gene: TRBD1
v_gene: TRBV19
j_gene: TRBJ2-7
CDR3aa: CASSIGQGVDEQYF
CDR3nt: TGTGCCAGTAGTATTGGGCAGGGGGTGGACGAGCAGTACTTC

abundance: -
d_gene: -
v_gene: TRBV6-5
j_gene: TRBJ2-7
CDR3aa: CASQGGPLAYEQYF
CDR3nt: TGTGCCAGTCAGGGCGGCCCACTTGCCTACGAGCAGTACTTC

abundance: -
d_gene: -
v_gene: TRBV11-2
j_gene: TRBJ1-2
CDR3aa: CASSPIPDGGSYGYTF
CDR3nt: TGTGCCAGCAGCCCGATCCCGGACGGGGGATCCTATGGCTACACCTTC

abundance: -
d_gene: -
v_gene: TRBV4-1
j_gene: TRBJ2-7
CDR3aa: CASSQTGSRYEQYF
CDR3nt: TGCGCCAGCAGCCAAACCGGGTCCCGATACGAGCAGTACTTC

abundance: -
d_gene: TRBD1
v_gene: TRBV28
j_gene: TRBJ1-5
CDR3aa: CASATGDQPQHF
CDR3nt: TGTGCCAGCGCTACAGGGGATCAGCCCCAGCATTTT

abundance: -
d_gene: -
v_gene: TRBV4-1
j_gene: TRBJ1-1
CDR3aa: CASSHLWGDPNTEAFF
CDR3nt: TGCGCCAGCAGCCACCTCTGGGGGGACCCGAACACTGAAGCTTTCTTT

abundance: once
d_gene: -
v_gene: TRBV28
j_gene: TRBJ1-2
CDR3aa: CASGVGDYGYTF
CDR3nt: TGTGCCAGTGGGGTCGGGGACTATGGCTACACCTTC

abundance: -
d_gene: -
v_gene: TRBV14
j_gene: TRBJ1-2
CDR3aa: CASSQYLGHGYTF
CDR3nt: TGTGCCAGCAGCCAATATCTGGGGCATGGCTACACCTTC

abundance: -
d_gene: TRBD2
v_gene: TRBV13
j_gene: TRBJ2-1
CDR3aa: CASSPKTSGRAYNEQFF
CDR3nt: TGTGCCAGCAGTCCGAAGACTAGCGGGAGGGCCTACAATGAGCAGTTCTTC

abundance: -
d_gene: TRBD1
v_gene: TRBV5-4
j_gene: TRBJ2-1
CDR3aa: CASSLSGQGIDEQFF
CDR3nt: TGTGCCAGCAGCTTGTCAGGACAGGGTATCGATGAGCAGTTCTTC

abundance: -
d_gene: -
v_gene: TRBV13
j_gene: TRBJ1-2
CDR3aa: CASSPTVDGRGYGYTF
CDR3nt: TGTGCCAGCAGCCCGACAGTTGATGGGCGTGGGTATGGCTACACCTTC

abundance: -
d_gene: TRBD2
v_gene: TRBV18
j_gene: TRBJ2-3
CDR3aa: CASTTLAGRASDTQYF
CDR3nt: TGTGCCAGCACTACTCTAGCGGGACGTGCCTCAGATACGCAGTATTTT

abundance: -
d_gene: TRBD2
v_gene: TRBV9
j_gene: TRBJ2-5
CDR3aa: CASSSGLAGARYQETQYF
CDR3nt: TGTGCCAGCAGCTCCGGACTAGCGGGAGCGAGGTACCAAGAGACCCAGTACTTC

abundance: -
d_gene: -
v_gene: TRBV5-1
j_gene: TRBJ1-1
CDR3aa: CASRFGLSGLGTEAFF
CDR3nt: TGCGCCAGCAGGTTTGGACTCTCCGGGTTGGGGACTGAAGCTTTCTTT

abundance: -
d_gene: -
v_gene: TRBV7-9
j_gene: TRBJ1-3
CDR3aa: CASSDGGVFRNTIYF
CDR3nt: TGTGCCAGCAGCGACGGTGGAGTATTTAGAAACACCATATATTTT

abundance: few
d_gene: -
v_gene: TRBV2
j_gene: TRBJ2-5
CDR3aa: CASMGTGTQYF
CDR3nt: TGTGCCAGCATGGGTACGGGGACCCAGTACTTC